Following are 4 T cell receptor beta chains from one sample sequenced in a study of CD8 T cells in ankylosing spondylitis. General study results and limits: Characteristic, it appeared, of ankylosing spondylitis blood was a TCR beta motif of eight highly homologous variants.

Their antigens remain unidentified. Via MiXCR, TCRdb re-called the 5' RACE reads, giving one row per CDR3 protein. The repertoire holds fewer than 550,000 distinct CDR3 sequences, with approximately 5% as singletons. Sequencing was carried out using blood, either unsorted or a sorted T cell fraction (not recorded which). The receptors stem from a male donor with ankylosing spondylitis.

This clonotype was counted ten times or more. DNA for the CDR3: TGTGCCAGCAGCTTACCCTGGGCCGTCTACAATGAGCAGTTCTTC. It is translated as CASSLPWAVYNEQFF. V gene TRBV7-9 combines with J gene TRBJ2-1; D gene uncertain. Trimming took off 2 bases at V and 3 bases at J, with 11 bases between the two ends. The CDR3 loop spans 15 amino acids. Germline CDR1 and CDR2: SEHNR and FQNEAQ (reference sequence).

The gene calls are TRBV20-1 and TRBJ2-1; 10 nucleotides align to TRBD1. The germline V gene has CDR1 DFQATT and CDR2 SNEGSKA (reference sequence). The CDR3 sequence is 13 residues long. The ends lost 6 bases at V and 9 bases at J; junction bases unmatched: 8. CDR3 bases: TGCAGTGCCTGGACAGGGGGGGGGAGTGAGCAGTTCTTC. Encoded protein: CSAWTGGGSEQFF.

The table lists this clonotype with many counts. This chain uses TRBV12-3 or TRBV12-4 with TRBJ2-7; D is possibly TRBD2 (6 bases). V was trimmed by 1 base and J by 1 base, leaving 14 bases between them. The CDR3 extends over 16 amino acids. The CDR3 here is CASSLEEGWTSYEQYF. The CDR3 DNA is TGTGCCAGCAGTTTAGAGGAGGGCTGGACTTCCTACGAGCAGTACTTC.

Ten or more counts support this clonotype. The rearrangement joins TRBV5-4 to TRBJ2-1; D unclear. V was clipped by 0 bases and J by 10 bases, with 11 bases between them. The CDR3 consists of 13 residues. Per the germline V gene, CDR1 is SGHNT and CDR2 is YYREEE (reference sequence). The CDR3 reads CASSLARSEEQFF. CDR3 bases: TGTGCCAGCAGCTTGGCCCGGAGTGAAGAGCAGTTCTTC.